This T cell receptor beta chain was captured by sequencing in a study of T cells in Graves' hyperthyroidism and ophthalmopathy. What was amplified from RNA transcripts were TCR beta CDR3 regions. HTBI primers were employed in a first-round RT-PCR of the TCR CDR3. One entry per CDR3 protein results from TCRdb running MiXCR on the multiplex PCR reads. The sample comprises a few hundred thousand distinct CDR3 sequences, about 15% of which are singletons, and approximately 30% rests with the top ten. When ophthalmopathy did not progress within 18 months, Graves' hyperthyroidism was considered stable. Hyperthyroidism had been newly diagnosed in patients aged 18 to 65, and its duration was under 2 months. Source material for PBMCs was about 11 ml fresh peripheral blood. The sample was blood. The TCR was taken from a woman aged 25 to 39 with Graves' hyperthyroidism.

The CDR3 here is CASRPLGWVGNEQFF. CDR3 nucleotides: TGCGCCAGCAGACCCCTGGGGTGGGTAGGCAATGAGCAGTTCTTC. This rearrangement joins TRBV4-1 to TRBJ2-1; D remains unclear. Trimming stripped 6 bases from V and 6 bases from J, with 18 bases between. This CDR3 comprises 15 residues. Germline V gene sequence: CDR1 MGHRA, CDR2 YSYEKL.